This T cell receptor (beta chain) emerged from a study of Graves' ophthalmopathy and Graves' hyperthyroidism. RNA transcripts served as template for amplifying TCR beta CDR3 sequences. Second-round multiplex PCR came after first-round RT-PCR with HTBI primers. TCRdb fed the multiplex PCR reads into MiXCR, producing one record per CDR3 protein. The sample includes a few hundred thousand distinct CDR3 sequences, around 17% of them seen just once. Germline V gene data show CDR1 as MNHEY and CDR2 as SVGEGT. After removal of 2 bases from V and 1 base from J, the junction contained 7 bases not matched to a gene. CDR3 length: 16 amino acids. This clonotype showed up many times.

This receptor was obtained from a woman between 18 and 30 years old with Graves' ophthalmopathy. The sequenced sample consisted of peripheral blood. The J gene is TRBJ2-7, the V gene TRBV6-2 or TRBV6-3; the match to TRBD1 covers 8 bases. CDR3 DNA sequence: TGTGCCAGCAGTTACCCCCGGGACAGGCCTTCCTACGAGCAGTACTTC. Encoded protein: CASSYPRDRPSYEQYF.